The source of this TCR beta chain is a study of spatial heterogeneity in lung cancer. The overall study: More beta-chain than alpha-chain sequences were consistently detected. Study-wide results and caveats: Relative to follow-up, resection was when ubiquitous expanded tumor TCRs appeared more in blood.

CDR3 length: 14 amino acids. From germline, CDR1 is MGHRA and CDR2 YSYEKL. V was shortened by 0 bases and J by 4 bases, with 7 bases between the two germline ends. TCRdb re-analysed the 5' RACE reads in MiXCR, keeping a single row per CDR3 protein. The table has about 45,000 distinct CDR3 sequences, around 6.5% seen once. The sample's time point: sample taken at primary tumor resection. The authors sequenced whole RNA from tumor, nontumor lung or frozen PBMC without sorting. This clonotype was seen many times. What it binds is not known. This rearrangement joins TRBV4-1 to TRBJ2-1; tentative D call: TRBD2 (5 bases). The sequences come from PBMCs, collected at surgery. The sequence was collected from a female donor with early-stage non-small cell lung cancer. The DNA of the CDR3 is TGCGCCAGCAGCCAAGAGGACTTTTACAATGAGCAGTTCTTC. It specifies CASSQEDFYNEQFF.